This T cell receptor beta chain was identified during a study of cytomegalovirus exposure and HLA in healthy donors. Study details: The use of the same platform for the 130 or so validation repertoires and the roughly 700 first-cohort repertoires was reported by a later analysis.

In germline, CDR1 is SGHRS, CDR2 YFSETQ. The CDR3 covers 14 residues. Trimming took 1 base from V and 7 from J; bases not matched to a gene: 4. Profiling relied on immunoSEQ multiplex PCR, and the TCRdb table lists in-frame clones only, not all of them. The repertoire has 95,000 to 150,000 clones, around 89% of them found once; the top ten carry over 6%. The clonotype was recovered from a woman between 18 and 30 years old in good health and CMV-seropositive. This rearrangement joins TRBV5-1 to TRBJ2-7, with 11 bases matching TRBD2. Material for sequencing was PBMCs. CDR3 in DNA: TGCGCCAGCAGCTTGTCTAGCGGGGGGCGTGAGCAGTACTTC. It codes for CASSLSSGGREQYF.